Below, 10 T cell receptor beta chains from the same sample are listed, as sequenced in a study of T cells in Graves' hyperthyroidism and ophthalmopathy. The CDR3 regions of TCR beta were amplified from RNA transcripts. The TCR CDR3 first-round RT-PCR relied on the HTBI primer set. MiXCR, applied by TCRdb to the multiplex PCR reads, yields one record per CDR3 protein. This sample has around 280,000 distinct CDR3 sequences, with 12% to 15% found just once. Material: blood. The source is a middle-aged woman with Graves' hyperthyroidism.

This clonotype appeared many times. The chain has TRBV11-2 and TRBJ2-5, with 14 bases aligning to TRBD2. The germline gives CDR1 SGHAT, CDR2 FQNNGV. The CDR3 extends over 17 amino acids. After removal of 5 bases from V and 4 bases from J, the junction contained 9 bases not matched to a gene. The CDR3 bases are TGTGCCAGCAGCCGCGTTGGGACTAGCGGGAGACGAGAGACCCAGTACTTC. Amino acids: CASSRVGTSGRRETQYF.

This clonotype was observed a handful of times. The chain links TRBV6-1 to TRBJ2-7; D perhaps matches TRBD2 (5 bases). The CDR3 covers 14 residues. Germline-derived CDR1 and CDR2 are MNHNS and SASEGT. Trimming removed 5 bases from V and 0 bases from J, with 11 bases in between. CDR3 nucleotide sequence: TGTGCCAGCAGTCCTCTTCGGGGCTCCTACGAGCAGTACTTC. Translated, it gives CASSPLRGSYEQYF.

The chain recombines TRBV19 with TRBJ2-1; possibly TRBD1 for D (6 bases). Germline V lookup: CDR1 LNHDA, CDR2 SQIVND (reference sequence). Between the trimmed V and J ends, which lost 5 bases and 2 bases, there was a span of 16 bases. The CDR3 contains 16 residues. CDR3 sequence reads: CASSVQQGQAYNEQFF. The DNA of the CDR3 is TGTGCCAGTAGTGTACAACAGGGTCAGGCCTACAATGAGCAGTTCTTC.

The CDR3 loop reads CASGLVLGLAGNTIYF. CDR3 sequence (DNA): TGTGCTAGTGGTTTGGTACTTGGGTTGGCTGGAAACACCATATATTTT. The chain has TRBV12-5 and TRBJ1-3; no firm D call. Germline CDR1 and CDR2: LGHNT and FRNRAP. This CDR3 is 16 amino acids long. Trimming pared 0 bases from V and 2 bases from J, leaving 11 bases between.

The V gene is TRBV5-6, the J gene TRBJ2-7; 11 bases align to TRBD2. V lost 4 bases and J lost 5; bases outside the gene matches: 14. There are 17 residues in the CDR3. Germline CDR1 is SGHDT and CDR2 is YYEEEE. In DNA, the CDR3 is TGTGCCAGCAGCCGGACTAGCGGGCCCTCTCGACCAAACGAGCAGTACTTC. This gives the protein CASSRTSGPSRPNEQYF.

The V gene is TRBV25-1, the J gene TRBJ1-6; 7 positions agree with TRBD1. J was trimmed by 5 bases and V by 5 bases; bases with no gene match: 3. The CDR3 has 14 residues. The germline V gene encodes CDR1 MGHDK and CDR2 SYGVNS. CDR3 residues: CASSPQGDNSPLHF. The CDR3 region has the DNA TGTGCCAGCAGTCCCCAGGGGGATAATTCACCCCTCCACTTT.

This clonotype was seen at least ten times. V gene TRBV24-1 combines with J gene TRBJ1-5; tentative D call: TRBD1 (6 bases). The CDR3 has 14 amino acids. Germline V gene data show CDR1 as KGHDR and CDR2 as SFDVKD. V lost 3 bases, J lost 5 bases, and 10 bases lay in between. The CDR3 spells CATSDPGQYQPQHF. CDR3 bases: TGTGCCACCAGTGATCCCGGACAGTATCAGCCCCAGCATTTT.

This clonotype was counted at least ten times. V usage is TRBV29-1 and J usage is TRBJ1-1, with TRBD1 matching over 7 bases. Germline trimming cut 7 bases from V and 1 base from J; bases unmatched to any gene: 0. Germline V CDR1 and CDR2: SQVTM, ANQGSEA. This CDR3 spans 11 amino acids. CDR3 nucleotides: TGCAGCGGACAGGGGAACACTGAAGCTTTCTTT. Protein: CSGQGNTEAFF. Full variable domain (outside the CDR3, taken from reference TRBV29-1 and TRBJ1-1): SAVISQKPSRDICQRGTSLTIQCQVDSQVTMMFWYRQQPGQSLTLIATANQGSEATYESGFVIDKFPISRPNLTFSTLTVSNMSPEDSSIYLCSGQGNTEAFFGQGTRLTVV.

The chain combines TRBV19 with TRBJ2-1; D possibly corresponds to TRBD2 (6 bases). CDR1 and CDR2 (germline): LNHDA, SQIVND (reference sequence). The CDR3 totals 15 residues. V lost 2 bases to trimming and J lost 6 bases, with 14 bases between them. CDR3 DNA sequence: TGTGCCAGTAGTATAAGGCGGGGTATTCCCAATGAGCAGTTCTTC. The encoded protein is CASSIRRGIPNEQFF.

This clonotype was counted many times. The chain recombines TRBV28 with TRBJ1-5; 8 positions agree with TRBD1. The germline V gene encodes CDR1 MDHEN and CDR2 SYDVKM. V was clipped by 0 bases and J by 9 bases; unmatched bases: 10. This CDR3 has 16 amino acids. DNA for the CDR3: TGTGCCAGCAGTTTATGGGCAGGGGGCTCTGAAGGGCCCCAGCATTTT. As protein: CASSLWAGGSEGPQHF.